The TCR beta chain under discussion was sequenced for a study of Ad26.COV2.S vaccination and SARS-CoV-2 variants. Study findings and constraints: Vaccinated individuals (as opposed to placebo recipients) had higher spike-specific TCR breadth. In TCR breadth and depth analyses, total T cell responses may have been underestimated.

This CDR3 spans 16 amino acids. The V gene end was trimmed by 3 bases and the J gene end by 1 base; junction bases not matched to a gene: 8. Germline loops: CDR1 SGDLS, CDR2 YYNGEE. Repertoires were generated with immunoSEQ multiplex PCR, while TCRdb's copy carries only in-frame clones and drops some. The sample records roughly 500,000 clones, roughly 89% being singletons. A remark on this clone: The antigen is not known.

As to treatment: around 19 received Ad26.COV2.S at low or high dose, single or two shots; five or six received placebo; per-sample allocation not given. On day 63 after the first injection, vaccine and placebo recipients gave samples. J is TRBJ2-3 and V is TRBV9, with TRBD2 identical over 7 bases. The sample consisted of peripheral blood, taken in a trial of Ad26.COV2.S vaccine versus placebo. The receptor was derived from a person between 18 and 59 years old who received the Ad26.COV2.S COVID-19 vaccine or a placebo. The CDR3 DNA reads as TGTGCCAGCAGCGGAAGAGGTCGGGGGGGCACAGATACGCAGTATTTT. Its translation: CASSGRGRGGTDTQYF.